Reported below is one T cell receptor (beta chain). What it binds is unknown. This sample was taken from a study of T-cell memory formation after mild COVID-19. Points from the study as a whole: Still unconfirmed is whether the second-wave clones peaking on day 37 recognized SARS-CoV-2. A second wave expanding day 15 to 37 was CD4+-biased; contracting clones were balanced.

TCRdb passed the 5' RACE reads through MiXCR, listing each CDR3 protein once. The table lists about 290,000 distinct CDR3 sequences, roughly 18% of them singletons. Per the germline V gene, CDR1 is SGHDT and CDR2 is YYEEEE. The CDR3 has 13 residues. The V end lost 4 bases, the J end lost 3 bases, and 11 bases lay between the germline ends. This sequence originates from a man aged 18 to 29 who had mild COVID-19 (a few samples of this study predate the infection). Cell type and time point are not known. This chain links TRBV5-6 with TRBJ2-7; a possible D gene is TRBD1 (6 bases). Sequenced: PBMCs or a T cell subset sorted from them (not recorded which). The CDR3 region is CASSVGTHYEQYF. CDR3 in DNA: TGTGCCAGCAGCGTGGGGACACACTACGAGCAGTACTTC.